This T cell receptor beta chain appears in the sequencing data of a study of T cells after yellow fever vaccination (dated by TCRdb to the late 2010s). Regarding the complete study: Libraries from fractions with low cell numbers were prepared with the SMART-Seq v4 Ultra Low Input RNA kit. Two healthy male donors, one aged 18 to 29 and one aged 30 to 39 years, were included in the cohort. To track T-cell clones before and after primary and booster YFV17D yellow fever vaccination, bulk TCR alpha and beta repertoires were sequenced longitudinally. Blood samples were taken at several timepoints before and after primary and secondary immunization, and bulk PBMC replicates and cell subsets were isolated. Findings and caveats that apply to the study as a whole: Computational filtering was required because FACS-sorted repertoires could contain abundant contaminating clonotypes from the bulk population. The study included only a couple of donors, which limits how far the findings can be generalized. A small fraction of clonotypes showed up in both the CD4 and CD8 compartments, probably as a result of convergent recombination. Most clones expanded after primary vaccination (around 96% of CD4 and roughly 90% of CD8) were re-detected after the booster, suggesting that broad memory maintenance occurred. The secondary T-cell response was weaker than the primary response but faster, peaking on day 5 instead of day 15.

TCRdb names Illumina NovaSeq 6000 as the instrument used. Synthesis of TCR cDNA relied on 5'RACE template switching, a step that introduced a universal primer site along with unique molecular identifiers. Priming for cDNA synthesis came from both the TCR alpha and TCR beta constant segments. Library amplification involved two PCR steps, and the second step added sample barcodes and sequencing adapters. Sequencing of libraries was done on Illumina HiSeq 2500 (2x100 bp) or NovaSeq (2x150 bp). On the authors' methods: Demultiplexing of reads and collapsing into UMI consensus sequences were performed with MIGEC, and V(D)J alignment was carried out with MiXCR. Using edgeR on replicate PBMC samples, clonotypes were called vaccine-responding if FDR was below 0.01 and the log2 fold change was above 5 up to day 15. CD4 or CD8 identity was assigned to each bulk clonotype according to whether the clonotype was present at higher abundance in the sequenced CD4 repertoire or the sequenced CD8 repertoire. The raw public reads went through TCRdb reprocessing: fastp at Q25, MiXCR clone calling, in-frame beta chains kept. Rows merge per CDR3 protein into single entries with the most common DNA and genes. The V and J calls and clone size come from TCRdb's table, not from the authors' own analysis. Here the sample has hundreds of thousands of distinct CDR3 sequences; around 13% occur a single time. Of the sample, 3.2% is held by the ten largest clones.

The germline V gene gives CDR1 as LGHNA and CDR2 as YNFKEQ. The CDR3 starts with the cysteine, ends with the phenylalanine, and has 13 residues. Only the CDR3 portion is preserved as DNA: 39 bases, with reading frame beginning at the first base. Reading the label with the study, this specimen's treatment or condition is: live attenuated yellow fever vaccine strain. A standard Ficoll-Paque protocol was used to isolate PBMCs from peripheral blood. Dynabeads CD4 and CD8 positive selection kits were used to isolate the CD4 and CD8 T-cell fractions. RNA was extracted with TriZol from bulk PBMCs, CD4 and CD8 fractions, and dextramer-positive and dextramer-negative fractions. Note on this clonotype: It lacks a known antigen. This may stem from a read error, because a much larger clone lies one nucleotide away.

The sequence joins TRBV4-2 to TRBJ2-1; a confident D gene designation cannot be given. The sample consisted of CD4+ T cells sorted from PBMCs, taken 15 days after the yellow fever booster vaccination. The sequence was collected from a man aged 18 to 35 who received the YFV17D yellow fever vaccine. In nucleotide form, the sequence is TGTGCCAGCTGCCAAGAGGTCTGGGATGAGCAGTTCTTC. This yields the protein CASCQEVWDEQFF.